Each of the 29 T cell receptor beta chains below was sequenced from the same sample in a study of T-cell memory formation after mild COVID-19. TCRdb re-derived calls from the 5' RACE reads in MiXCR, one entry per CDR3 protein. Of about 390,000 distinct CDR3 sequences in the sample, 16% were seen once. The specimen sequenced was PBMCs or a T cell subset sorted from them (not recorded which). The origin of the receptors is a man between 18 and 35 years old who had mild COVID-19 (a few samples of this study predate the infection). Cell type and time point are not known.

This clonotype was seen more than once but under ten times. The chain carries TRBV9 and TRBJ1-2; D is perhaps TRBD1 (5 bases). This CDR3 has 18 residues. V lost 0 bases and J 5 bases, leaving 23 bases between the germline ends. The germline V gene encodes CDR1 SGDLS and CDR2 YYNGEE. The CDR3 DNA reads as TGTGCCAGCAGCGTAGCTGTGGGGGTAGGCCCACACCAATATGGCTACACCTTC. Amino acids: CASSVAVGVGPHQYGYTF.

The V and J genes are TRBV2 and TRBJ2-6, with a weak D call TRBD1 (5 bases). Germline V CDR1 and CDR2: SNHLY, FYNNEI. The CDR3 covers 15 residues. V was trimmed by 1 base and J by 2 bases, leaving 6 bases between them. Here the CDR3 reads CASSEVGAGANVLTF. The CDR3 DNA is TGTGCCAGCAGTGAAGTAGGGGCTGGGGCCAACGTCCTGACTTTC.

This clonotype appeared a few times. This chain links TRBV7-6 with TRBJ2-2, with 7 bases identical to TRBD2. V gave up 7 bases and J gave up 6 bases; unmatched junction bases: 8. CDR1 SGHVS and CDR2 FNYEAQ come from the germline V gene. This CDR3 comprises 14 residues. CDR3 DNA sequence: TGTGCCAGCAAGCCCGGGGGGTTGGCCGGGGAGCTGTTTTTT. Its translation is CASKPGGLAGELFF.

In its sample, this clonotype was seen a few times. J is TRBJ2-3 and V is TRBV20-1; TRBD2 is a possible D gene (5 bases). This CDR3 is 16 amino acids long. V was shortened by 5 bases and J by 0 bases, with 18 bases between the two germline ends. Germline CDR1 reads DFQATT; CDR2 reads SNEGSKA (reference sequence). The DNA of the CDR3 is TGCAGTGCTGCGTCCAGCGGCCCTCCTAGCACAGATACGCAGTATTTT. As protein: CSAASSGPPSTDTQYF.

This sequence joins TRBV4-1 and TRBJ2-1, with TRBD1 matching 12 bases. The V gene end was trimmed by 3 bases and the J gene end by 9 bases; junction bases not matched to a gene: 6. The CDR3 consists of 15 residues. Germline V gene lookup returns CDR1 MGHRA and CDR2 YSYEKL. This CDR3 is CASSQGQGASSEQFF. The CDR3 nucleotides are TGCGCCAGCAGCCAGGGACAGGGGGCGAGCAGTGAGCAGTTCTTC.

This clonotype was seen only a few times. The V call is TRBV4-1, the J call TRBJ2-1, with TRBD2 identical over 8 bases. In germline, CDR1 is MGHRA, CDR2 YSYEKL. J gave up 4 bases and V 0 bases, and 11 bases lay outside the gene matches. This CDR3 has 18 residues. The CDR3 region has the DNA TGCGCCAGCAGCCAAGATAAATCGGGGGGGAGGTCATACAATGAGCAGTTCTTC. It encodes CASSQDKSGGRSYNEQFF.

This clonotype was seen only a few times. The V gene is TRBV6-2 or TRBV6-3, the J gene TRBJ2-3; D possibly corresponds to TRBD1 (6 bases). V gave up 5 bases and J gave up 2 bases, with 11 bases separating them. Germline V CDR1 and CDR2: MNHEY, SVGEGT. The CDR3 is made up of 14 amino acids. The CDR3 region has the DNA TGTGCCAGCAGTCTACGGACAGTCACAGATACGCAGTATTTT. Translation: CASSLRTVTDTQYF.

This clonotype was counted a few times. The CDR3 is CAWGGGAYTGELFF. CDR3 nucleotides: TGTGCCTGGGGAGGGGGCGCCTACACCGGGGAGCTGTTTTTT. J is TRBJ2-2 and V is TRBV30; D is possibly TRBD1 (7 bases). Trimming took off 5 bases at V and 3 bases at J, with 13 bases between the two ends. CDR3 length equals 14 residues. In germline, CDR1 is GTSNPN, CDR2 SVGIG (reference sequence).

This sequence joins TRBV4-2 and TRBJ2-5, with 10 bases identical to TRBD2. Germline V CDR1 and CDR2: LGHNA, YNFKEQ. Trimming cost V 2 bases and J 5 bases; bases outside gene matches: 5. This CDR3 contains 15 residues. CDR3 bases: TGTGCCAGCAGCCAAAGCGGGGGGGCCCGCGAGACCCAGTACTTC. It translates to CASSQSGGARETQYF.

The chain recombines TRBV5-1 with TRBJ2-2; weak D call: TRBD2 (6 bases). Germline values: CDR1 SGHRS, CDR2 YFSETQ. V was shortened by 1 base and J by 1 base, with 11 bases between the two germline ends. The CDR3 loop spans 16 amino acids. CDR3 residues: CASSLNWGENTGELFF. The CDR3, as DNA: TGCGCCAGCAGCTTGAATTGGGGGGAGAACACCGGGGAGCTGTTTTTT.

Only a few counts were recorded for this clonotype. This chain uses TRBV30 with TRBJ1-2; no firm D call. Germline V gives CDR1 GTSNPN, CDR2 SVGIG (reference sequence). V lost 2 bases, J lost 2 bases, and 12 bases lay in between. This CDR3 comprises 14 residues. CDR3 coding DNA: TGTGCCTGGAGTTACGGTGGCTCGAACTATGGCTACACCTTC. This encodes CAWSYGGSNYGYTF.

In this sample, this clonotype turned up many times. This chain links TRBV7-6 with TRBJ2-1; D is perhaps TRBD2 (6 bases). V shed 1 base and J shed 2 bases, with 15 bases lying between them. The CDR3 length is 17 residues. Germline V lookup: CDR1 SGHVS, CDR2 FNYEAQ. The chain's CDR3 is CASSLVVGTFTYNEQFF. CDR3 DNA: TGTGCCAGCAGCTTAGTCGTCGGGACTTTTACCTACAATGAGCAGTTCTTC.

The V gene is TRBV6-5, the J gene TRBJ2-2; D not resolved. CDR1 and CDR2 from the germline V gene are MNHEY and SVGAGI. V gave up 1 base and J gave up 0 bases, with 3 bases separating them. The CDR3 is 14 amino acids. The CDR3 spells CASSYYANTGELFF. CDR3 in DNA: TGTGCCAGCAGTTACTACGCGAACACCGGGGAGCTGTTTTTT.

This clonotype was seen more than once but under ten times. The chain uses TRBV7-3 and TRBJ2-1; 8 bases line up with TRBD2. Germline V CDR1 and CDR2: SGHTA, FQGTGA. The ends lost 5 bases at V and 0 bases at J; junction bases unmatched: 9. The CDR3 covers 17 residues. As DNA, the CDR3 is TGTGCCAGCAGCGGGTGGAGCGGGGGCGGCTCCTACAATGAGCAGTTCTTC. It is translated as CASSGWSGGGSYNEQFF.

CDR3 in amino acids: CSAVPGQGPNEKLFF. CDR3 DNA sequence: TGCAGCGCTGTCCCGGGACAAGGACCTAATGAAAAACTGTTTTTT. The chain links TRBV29-1 to TRBJ1-4; a weak D match, TRBD1 (6 bases). Germline values: CDR1 SQVTM, CDR2 ANQGSEA. Trimming shortened V by 7 bases and J by 3 bases, and 18 bases separated the two germline ends. CDR3 length: 15 residues.

This chain's CDR3 is CASSLPRQGIANYGYTF. The CDR3 region has the DNA TGTGCCAGCAGCTTACCCCGACAGGGAATAGCTAACTATGGCTACACCTTC. This chain joins TRBV7-2 and TRBJ1-2; 7 bases align to TRBD1. V lost 2 bases to trimming and J lost 0 bases; unmatched junction nucleotides: 9. This CDR3 has 17 residues. In germline, CDR1 is SGHTA, CDR2 FQGNSA.

CDR3 protein: CASSSEANYEQYF. In DNA, the CDR3 is TGTGCCAGCAGTTCAGAGGCCAACTACGAGCAGTACTTC. The V call is TRBV5-4, the J call TRBJ2-7; D gene ambiguous. The CDR3 runs to 13 residues. The V end was cut by 5 bases, the J end by 3 bases, with 12 bases between. Germline assignment: CDR1 SGHNT and CDR2 YYREEE (reference sequence).

J is TRBJ2-7 and V is TRBV10-3; D is undetermined. Trimming removed 5 bases at V and 3 bases at J, with 20 bases between. Germline CDR1 reads ENHRY; CDR2 reads SYGVKD. The CDR3 contains 16 residues. The CDR3 is CAISPTGEKALYEQYV. CDR3 bases: TGTGCCATCAGTCCTACCGGTGAGAAGGCCCTCTACGAGCAGTACGTC.

The chain is built from TRBV6-5 and TRBJ2-7, with 8 bases matching TRBD1. V lost 3 bases to trimming and J lost 4 bases; unmatched junction nucleotides: 5. The germline CDR1 and CDR2 sequences are MNHEY and SVGAGI. The CDR3 is 14 amino acids. CDR3 sequence reads: CASSYGQGLYEQYF. Written as DNA, the CDR3 is TGTGCCAGCAGTTATGGACAGGGTCTTTACGAGCAGTACTTC.

The sample holds many counts of this clonotype. This chain links TRBV30 with TRBJ2-1; 9 bases map to TRBD2. Germline CDR1 is GTSNPN and CDR2 is SVGIG (reference sequence). The CDR3 length is 16 residues. Losses at the gene ends were 0 bases for V and 7 bases for J; bases not matched to a gene: 10. The CDR3: CAWSVGWRGGPNEQFF. The CDR3 DNA is TGTGCCTGGAGTGTAGGATGGCGGGGGGGCCCTAATGAGCAGTTCTTC.

This clonotype was picked up a small number of times. The CDR3 spells CASSQDPGQGSYGYTF. For the CDR3, the DNA is TGTGCCAGCAGCCAAGACCCGGGACAGGGGAGCTATGGCTACACCTTC. The V and J genes are TRBV14 and TRBJ1-2, with 10 bases lining up with TRBD1. CDR1 is SGHDN, CDR2 FVKESK, per germline. With 0 bases clipped from V and 4 bases from J, the junction kept 5 bases outside the gene matches. The CDR3 length is 16 residues.

This clonotype turned up a few times. The V and J genes are TRBV7-9 and TRBJ2-7, with D uncertain. The CDR3 is made up of 13 amino acids. CDR1 and CDR2 from the germline V gene are SEHNR and FQNEAQ (reference sequence). Trimming cost V 1 base and J 11 bases, with 15 bases left between them. The CDR3 spells CASSLVSVGWKYF. The CDR3 DNA is TGTGCCAGCAGCTTAGTATCTGTAGGTTGGAAGTACTTC.

The chain joins TRBV6-2 or TRBV6-3 to TRBJ2-7; tentatively, D is TRBD2 (5 bases). Germline CDR1 reads MNHEY; CDR2 reads SVGEGT. The germline V and J ends were trimmed by 3 bases and 4 bases, with 10 bases remaining between them. This CDR3 has 13 residues. The CDR3 here is CASSYTRVYEQYF. DNA for the CDR3: TGTGCCAGCAGTTATACGCGGGTTTACGAGCAGTACTTC.

This chain connects TRBV20-1 to TRBJ1-2, with a weak D call TRBD1 (5 bases). The CDR3 runs 13 residues. V lost 1 base and J lost 5, with 11 bases in between. Germline V gene sequence: CDR1 DFQATT, CDR2 SNEGSKA (reference sequence). The DNA for the CDR3 is TGCAGTGCTAGAGTAGGGGAGAGGTATGGCTACACCTTC. Protein sequence: CSARVGERYGYTF.

This clonotype occurred a few times. In DNA, the CDR3 is TGCGCCAGCAGCTCGGACGCCTCCTACGAGCAGTACTTC. Amino acids: CASSSDASYEQYF. The chain carries TRBV5-1 and TRBJ2-7; no reliable D call. Germline CDR1 is SGHRS and CDR2 is YFSETQ. This CDR3 has 13 residues. V was trimmed by 3 bases and J by 0 bases, leaving 7 bases between them.

The V gene is TRBV6-5, the J gene TRBJ1-4, with TRBD1 matching over 8 bases. From germline, CDR1 is MNHEY and CDR2 SVGAGI. Trimming removed 5 bases from V and 7 bases from J; junction bases left unmatched: 18. The CDR3 covers 18 residues. The CDR3 here is CASSPRRLGQGRREKLFF. For the CDR3, the DNA is TGTGCCAGCAGTCCGCGTAGACTTGGACAGGGAAGACGTGAAAAACTGTTTTTT.

The chain is built from TRBV7-3 and TRBJ1-6; D not certain. The germline V and J ends were trimmed by 2 bases and 0 bases, with 11 bases remaining between them. The CDR3 consists of 17 residues. Looked up from germline, CDR1 is SGHTA and CDR2 is FQGTGA. Here the CDR3 reads CASSLRSASSYNSPLHF. Here the CDR3 DNA reads TGTGCCAGCAGCTTACGGAGCGCGAGCTCCTATAATTCACCCCTCCACTTT.

A few counts support this clonotype. The chain is built from TRBV4-3 and TRBJ2-6; the D is unclear. The V gene's germline CDR1 is LGHNA and CDR2 YSLEER. V dropped 0 bases and J dropped 4 bases, with 10 bases sitting between them. The CDR3 is 16 residues long. CDR3 sequence reads: CASSQDYPAGANVLTF. CDR3 bases: TGCGCCAGCAGCCAAGATTACCCCGCCGGGGCCAACGTCCTGACTTTC.

The chain has TRBV25-1 and TRBJ1-1; possible D gene TRBD1, 5 bases. The V end lost 6 bases, the J end lost 11 bases, and 22 bases lay between the germline ends. This CDR3 region has 14 residues. Germline V CDR1 and CDR2: MGHDK, SYGVNS. This CDR3 reads CASRARGRLSRAFF. The DNA for the CDR3 is TGTGCCAGCAGGGCCCGGGGCAGACTAAGCAGGGCTTTCTTT.